A single sample is the source of the 18 T cell receptor beta chains below, sequenced in a study of T cells in Graves' hyperthyroidism and ophthalmopathy. Amplified regions were TCR beta CDR3 sequences from RNA transcripts. HTBI primers drove first-round RT-PCR of the TCR CDR3. TCRdb called the multiplex PCR reads again in MiXCR, with one record for every CDR3 protein. The table lists a few hundred thousand distinct CDR3 sequences, 15% to 20% of them singletons. The specimen was blood. The receptors stem from a man aged 18 to 29 with Graves' ophthalmopathy.

This clonotype was recorded many times. The chain joins TRBV13 to TRBJ2-7; 12 nucleotides match TRBD1. The CDR3 has 16 residues. Germline V lookup: CDR1 PRHDT, CDR2 FYEKMQ (reference sequence). V shed 5 bases and J 3 bases; nucleotides not matched to a gene: 8. The CDR3 loop reads CASSHRDRGPDYEQYF. The CDR3 DNA reads as TGTGCCAGCAGCCACCGGGACAGGGGGCCCGACTACGAGCAGTACTTC.

CDR3 residues: CASSFPADTNYGYTF. CDR3 DNA: TGTGCCAGCAGCTTCCCAGCGGATACTAACTATGGCTACACCTTC. The chain joins TRBV7-9 to TRBJ1-2; D unclear. This CDR3 comprises 15 residues. Germline V gene lookup returns CDR1 SEHNR and CDR2 FQNEAQ (reference sequence). V was clipped by 3 bases and J by 0 bases, with 11 bases between them.

This clonotype was counted at least ten times. J is TRBJ2-1 and V is TRBV3-1; TRBD2 is a possible D gene (6 bases). CDR3 size: 14 residues. The germline V and J ends were trimmed by 1 base and 7 bases, with 11 bases remaining between them. Germline lookup yields CDR1 LGHDT and CDR2 YNNKEL (reference sequence). In nucleotides, the CDR3 is TGTGCCAGCAGCCAAGGTGGGGGGACTAATGAGCAGTTCTTC. Its translation: CASSQGGGTNEQFF.

This clonotype has only a few counts. The V call is TRBV10-3, the J call TRBJ1-2; the D is unclear. This CDR3 spans 12 amino acids. Germline-derived CDR1 and CDR2 are ENHRY and SYGVKD. The V and J ends lost 4 bases and 5 bases respectively, with 8 bases between them. The CDR3, as DNA: TGTGCCATCAGTGCCGAGAGATATGGCTACACCTTC. It translates to CAISAERYGYTF.

This clonotype was observed at least ten times. This chain links TRBV2 with TRBJ1-5, with D uncertain. The V end lost 7 bases, the J end lost 3 bases, and 10 bases lay between the germline ends. Germline V CDR1 and CDR2: SNHLY, FYNNEI. The CDR3 loop spans 13 amino acids. The CDR3 DNA sequence: TGTGCCAGCACGGCGGATTCCAATCAGCCCCAGCATTTT. Protein product: CASTADSNQPQHF.

This clonotype occurred a few times. The chain carries TRBV5-1 and TRBJ2-3; unclear D gene. There are 15 residues in the CDR3. Trimming took 4 bases from V and 1 from J, leaving 13 bases between them. Germline CDR1 reads SGHRS; CDR2 reads YFSETQ. The DNA for the CDR3 is TGCGCCAGCAGCGCGGTCGTAGTGCGCACAGATACGCAGTATTTT. As protein: CASSAVVVRTDTQYF.

This clonotype was seen ten or more times. The rearrangement joins TRBV9 to TRBJ2-3, with 7 bases identical to TRBD1. This CDR3 has 17 residues. The J segment lost 6 bases and the V segment lost 2 bases, leaving 15 bases of the junction unmatched. CDR1 is SGDLS and CDR2 is YYNGEE in the germline V gene. CDR3 coding DNA: TGTGCCAGCAGCGTCAAAGTGGGGGACAGTTACTGGGATACGCAGTATTTT. It translates to CASSVKVGDSYWDTQYF.

The rearrangement joins TRBV20-1 to TRBJ2-5; D not resolved. V was shortened by 3 bases and J by 1 base, with 6 bases between the two germline ends. CDR1 is DFQATT and CDR2 is SNEGSKA in the germline V gene (reference sequence). The CDR3 is 12 residues long. This CDR3 reads CSARSLQETQYF. The CDR3 region has the DNA TGCAGTGCTAGGAGCCTCCAAGAGACCCAGTACTTC.

The V gene is TRBV11-2, the J gene TRBJ2-2; 10 bases map to TRBD2. The CDR3 length is 17 residues. The ends lost 4 bases at V and 3 bases at J; junction bases unmatched: 8. CDR1 and CDR2 (germline): SGHAT, FQNNGV. For the CDR3, the DNA is TGTGCCAGCAGCTCACTACTACTAGCGGGGTACACCGGGGAGCTGTTTTTT. This encodes CASSSLLLAGYTGELFF.

This clonotype came up many times. The chain links TRBV3-1 to TRBJ2-2; 9 bases line up with TRBD2. Germline trimming cut 6 bases from V and 7 bases from J; bases unmatched to any gene: 12. There are 16 residues in the CDR3. In germline, CDR1 is LGHDT, CDR2 YNNKEL (reference sequence). The CDR3 nucleotides read TGTGCCAGCAGAGGGCTAGCGGGACGAGCAGGCGGGGAGCTGTTTTTT. This gives the protein CASRGLAGRAGGELFF.

The table lists this clonotype with a few counts. This chain uses TRBV20-1 with TRBJ1-4; D gene ambiguous. From germline, CDR1 is DFQATT and CDR2 SNEGSKA (reference sequence). V was shortened by 0 bases and J by 8 bases, with 10 bases between the two germline ends. This CDR3 region has 13 residues. CDR3 nucleotide sequence: TGCAGTGCTAGAGATAGCCCCAGGGAAAAACTGTTTTTT. This codes for CSARDSPREKLFF.

In this sample, this clonotype turned up a few times. This chain joins TRBV7-9 and TRBJ2-2; no clear D gene. In germline, CDR1 is SEHNR, CDR2 FQNEAQ (reference sequence). Trimming removed 5 bases from V and 7 bases from J, with 11 bases in between. The CDR3 extends over 13 amino acids. CDR3 protein: CASSAIWGGELFF. CDR3 DNA: TGTGCCAGCAGCGCAATCTGGGGCGGGGAGCTGTTTTTT.

This clonotype has only a few counts. This chain's CDR3 is CASRRDSSNQPQHF. As DNA, the CDR3 is TGTGCCAGCAGACGGGACAGCAGCAATCAGCCCCAGCATTTT. The gene calls are TRBV5-8 and TRBJ1-5; 7 nucleotides match TRBD1. Germline V lookup: CDR1 SGHTS, CDR2 YDEGEE. Trimming took 5 bases from V and 1 from J; bases not matched to a gene: 3. This CDR3 contains 14 residues. Filled out from reference TRBV5-8 and TRBJ1-5, the complete variable domain reads EAGVTQSPTHLIKTRGQQATLRCSPISGHTSVYWYQQALGLGLQFLLWYDEGEERNRGNFPPRFSGRQFPNYSSELNVNALELEDSALYLCASRRDSSNQPQHFGDGTRLSIL.

This clonotype was recorded many times. The V call is TRBV12-3 or TRBV12-4, the J call TRBJ2-7; unclear D gene. Trimming took 6 bases from V and 5 from J, leaving 26 bases between them. The CDR3 extends over 17 amino acids. DNA of the CDR3: TGTGCCAGCAGCCCCTCAAGTGTGTTAGTAGGAATCCACGAGCAGTACTTC. This translates into CASSPSSVLVGIHEQYF.

This clonotype was detected a few times. The chain recombines TRBV9 with TRBJ2-2; 14 nucleotides align to TRBD2. The CDR3 totals 20 residues. V lost 4 bases and J lost 2; bases outside the gene matches: 13. Germline V lookup: CDR1 SGDLS, CDR2 YYNGEE. The CDR3 sequence is CASSTRTSGGITQNTGELFF. CDR3 sequence (DNA): TGTGCCAGCAGCACCCGGACTAGCGGGGGGATAACTCAAAACACCGGGGAGCTGTTTTTT.

This clonotype was picked up many times. The chain uses TRBV7-9 and TRBJ2-1; 12 bases are shared with TRBD1. V shed 6 bases and J 4 bases; nucleotides not matched to a gene: 7. This CDR3 has 16 residues. Germline V gives CDR1 SEHNR, CDR2 FQNEAQ (reference sequence). CDR3 residues: CASSSLGQGAYNEQFF. CDR3 DNA sequence: TGTGCCAGCAGTTCTTTGGGACAGGGGGCGTACAATGAGCAGTTCTTC.

This clonotype appeared many times. The chain carries TRBV12-3 or TRBV12-4 and TRBJ2-3, with TRBD2 matching 15 bases. This CDR3 region has 17 residues. V dropped 6 bases and J dropped 3; count of bases not matched to a gene: 7. CDR3 amino acids: CASSLGTSGGMTDTQYF. The CDR3 nucleotides read TGTGCCAGCAGCCTTGGGACTAGCGGGGGGATGACAGATACGCAGTATTTT.

This clonotype was counted ten times or more. This chain joins TRBV15 and TRBJ2-1; 9 bases agree with TRBD2. V lost 0 bases, J lost 8 bases, and 8 bases stayed unmatched. The CDR3 has 16 amino acids. Per the germline V gene, CDR1 is LNHNV and CDR2 is YYDKDF (reference sequence). The CDR3 nucleotides read TGTGCCACCAGCAGAGATCATGCGGGGGGGTTGGATGAGCAGTTCTTC. As protein: CATSRDHAGGLDEQFF.